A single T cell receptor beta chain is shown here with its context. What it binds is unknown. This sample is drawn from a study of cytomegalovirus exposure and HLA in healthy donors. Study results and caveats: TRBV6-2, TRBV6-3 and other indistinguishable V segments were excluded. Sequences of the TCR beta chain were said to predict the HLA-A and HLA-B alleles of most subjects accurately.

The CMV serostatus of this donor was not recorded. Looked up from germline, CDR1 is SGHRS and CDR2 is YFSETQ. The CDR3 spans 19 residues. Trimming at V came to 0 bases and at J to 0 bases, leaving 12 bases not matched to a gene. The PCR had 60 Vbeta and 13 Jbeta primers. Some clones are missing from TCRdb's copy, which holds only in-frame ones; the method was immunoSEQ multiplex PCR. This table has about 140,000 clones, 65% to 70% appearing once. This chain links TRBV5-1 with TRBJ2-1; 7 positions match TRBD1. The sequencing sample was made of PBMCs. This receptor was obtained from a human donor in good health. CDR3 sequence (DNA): TGCGCCAGCAGCTTGGCCTTCACATGGACAGGAAGCTCCTACAATGAGCAGTTCTTC. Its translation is CASSLAFTWTGSSYNEQFF.